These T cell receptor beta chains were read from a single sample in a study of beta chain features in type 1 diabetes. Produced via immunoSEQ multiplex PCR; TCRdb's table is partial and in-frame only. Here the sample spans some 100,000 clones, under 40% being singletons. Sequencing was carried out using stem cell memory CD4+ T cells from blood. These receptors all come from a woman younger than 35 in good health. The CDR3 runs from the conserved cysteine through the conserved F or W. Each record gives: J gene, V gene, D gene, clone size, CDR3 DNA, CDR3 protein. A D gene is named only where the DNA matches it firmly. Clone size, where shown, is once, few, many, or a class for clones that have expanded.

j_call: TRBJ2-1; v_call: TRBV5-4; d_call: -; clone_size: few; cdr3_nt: TGTGCCAGCAGCTTGGGGACTTTTAACAATGAGCAGTTCTTC; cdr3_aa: CASSLGTFNNEQFF
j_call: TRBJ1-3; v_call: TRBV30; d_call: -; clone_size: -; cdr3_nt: TGTGCCTGGACTATAGTAGGGGCTGGAAACACCATATATTTT; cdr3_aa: CAWTIVGAGNTIYF
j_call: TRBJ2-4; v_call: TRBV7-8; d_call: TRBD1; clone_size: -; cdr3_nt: TGTGCCAGCAGCGCAACAGGGGGCGAAAGAAACATTCAGTACTTC; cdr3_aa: CASSATGGERNIQYF
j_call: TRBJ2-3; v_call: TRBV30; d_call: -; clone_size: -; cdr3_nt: TGTGCCTGGAGTGTACAGGGAGATACGCAGTATTTT; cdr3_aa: CAWSVQGDTQYF
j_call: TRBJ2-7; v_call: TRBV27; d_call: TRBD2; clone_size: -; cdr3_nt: TGTGCCAGCAGTCGCACCGGCGGGAGGGCCCGACTCGAGCAGTACTTC; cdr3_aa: CASSRTGGRARLEQYF
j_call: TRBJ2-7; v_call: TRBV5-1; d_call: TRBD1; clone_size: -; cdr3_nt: TGCGCCAGCAGCTTACCGGGACAGCAGATCTACGAGCAGTACTTC; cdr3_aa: CASSLPGQQIYEQYF
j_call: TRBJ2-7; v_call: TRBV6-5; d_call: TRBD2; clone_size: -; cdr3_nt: TGTGCCAGCAGTCGCGGACTAGCGGGAGGCGAGCAGTACTTC; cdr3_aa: CASSRGLAGGEQYF
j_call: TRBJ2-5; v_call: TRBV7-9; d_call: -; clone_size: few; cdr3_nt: TGTGCCAGCAGCCCCCCGTTCCCGCAGGAGACCCAGTACTTC; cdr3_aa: CASSPPFPQETQYF
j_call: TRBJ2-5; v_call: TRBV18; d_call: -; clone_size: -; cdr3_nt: TGTGCCAGCTCACCACCGACAGGGAGGGAGACCCAGTACTTC; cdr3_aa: CASSPPTGRETQYF
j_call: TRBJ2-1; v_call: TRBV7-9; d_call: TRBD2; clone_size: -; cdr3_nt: TGTGCCAGCAGCTCGATCCACTCGGGACTAGCGGGAATCTACAATGAGCAGTTCTTC; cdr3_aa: CASSSIHSGLAGIYNEQFF
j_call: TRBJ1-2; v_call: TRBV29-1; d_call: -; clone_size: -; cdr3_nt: TGCAGCGTTGATTCTATGAGGATCAAGGGCTACACCTTC; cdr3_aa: CSVDSMRIKGYTF
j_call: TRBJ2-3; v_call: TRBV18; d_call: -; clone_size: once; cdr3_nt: TGTGCCAGCTCACCACGTCAGGGTACCACAGATACGCAGTATTTT; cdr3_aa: CASSPRQGTTDTQYF
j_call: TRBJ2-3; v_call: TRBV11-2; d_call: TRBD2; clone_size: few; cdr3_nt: TGTGCCAGCAGCTTTAAACTAGCGGCCACAGATACGCAGTATTTT; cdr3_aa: CASSFKLAATDTQYF
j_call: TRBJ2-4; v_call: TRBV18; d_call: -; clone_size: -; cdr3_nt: TGTGCCAGCTCACCACCCTTATTGGACAGAAACATTCAGTACTTC; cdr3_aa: CASSPPLLDRNIQYF
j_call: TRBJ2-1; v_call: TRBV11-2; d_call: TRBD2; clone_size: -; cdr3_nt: TGTGCCAGCAGCTTATGGGCTAGCGGGAGAAATGAGCAGTTCTTC; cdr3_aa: CASSLWASGRNEQFF
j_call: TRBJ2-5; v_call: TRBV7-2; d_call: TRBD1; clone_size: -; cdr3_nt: TGTGCCAGCAGCTTAAAGACAGGGCGGGAGACCCAGTACTTC; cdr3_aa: CASSLKTGRETQYF
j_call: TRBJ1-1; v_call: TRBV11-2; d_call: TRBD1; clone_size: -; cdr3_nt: TGTGCCAGCAGCTTAACAGGGGTTGGGACTGAAGCTTTCTTT; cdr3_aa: CASSLTGVGTEAFF
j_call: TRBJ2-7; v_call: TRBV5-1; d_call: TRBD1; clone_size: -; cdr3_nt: TGCGCCAGCAGCTTGGCCAGGGGACAGGGGGACGAGCAGTACTTC; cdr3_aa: CASSLARGQGDEQYF
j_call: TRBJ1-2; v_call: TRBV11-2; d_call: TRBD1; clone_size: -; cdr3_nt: TGTGCCAGCAGCTACCCCCGGACAGGGGGCGCGAGAGGCTACACCTTC; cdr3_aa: CASSYPRTGGARGYTF
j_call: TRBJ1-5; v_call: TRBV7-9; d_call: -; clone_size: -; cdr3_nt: TGTGCCAGCAGCCCAGGGACACTGAGGAGCAATCAGCCCCAGCATTTT; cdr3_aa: CASSPGTLRSNQPQHF
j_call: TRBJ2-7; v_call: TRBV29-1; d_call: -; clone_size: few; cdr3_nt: TGCAGCGTTCGCACAGGCGCCTCCTACGAGCAGTACTTC; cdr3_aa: CSVRTGASYEQYF
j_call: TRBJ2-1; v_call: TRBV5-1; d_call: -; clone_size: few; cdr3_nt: TGCGCCAGCAGCTTCAATCTCCAGGGAAACAATGAGCAGTTCTTC; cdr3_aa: CASSFNLQGNNEQFF
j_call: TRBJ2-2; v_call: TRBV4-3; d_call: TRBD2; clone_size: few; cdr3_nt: TGCGCCAGCCGATTAGCGGGAGGCCTCACCGGGGAGCTGTTTTTT; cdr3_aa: CASRLAGGLTGELFF
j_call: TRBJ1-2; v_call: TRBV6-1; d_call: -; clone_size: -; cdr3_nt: TGTGCCAGCAGTCCAGGGAACTATGGCTACACCTTC; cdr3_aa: CASSPGNYGYTF
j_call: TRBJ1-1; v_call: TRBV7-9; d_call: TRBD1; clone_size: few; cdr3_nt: TGTGCCAGCAGCTTAGCCCTTACAGGGGCTAAGAACACTGAAGCTTTCTTT; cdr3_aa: CASSLALTGAKNTEAFF
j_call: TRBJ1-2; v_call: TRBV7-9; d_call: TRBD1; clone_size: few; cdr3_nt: TGTGCCAGCAGCTTAAGACAGGGCTTCAGCTATGGCTACACCTTC; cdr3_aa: CASSLRQGFSYGYTF
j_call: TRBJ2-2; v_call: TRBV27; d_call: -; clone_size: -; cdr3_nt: TGTGCCAGCAGTTCCATTACAGACAGGACCCTTGGTAACGGGGAGCTGTTTTTT; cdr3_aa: CASSSITDRTLGNGELFF
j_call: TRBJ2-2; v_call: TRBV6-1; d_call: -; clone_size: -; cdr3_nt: TGTGCCAGCAGTGAACCCGGCCAGGTTGTTTCCGGGGAGCTGTTTTTT; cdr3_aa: CASSEPGQVVSGELFF
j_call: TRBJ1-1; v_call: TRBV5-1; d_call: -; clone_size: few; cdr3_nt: TGCGCCAGCAGGCCCGGTTTTAACACTGAAGCTTTCTTT; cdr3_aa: CASRPGFNTEAFF
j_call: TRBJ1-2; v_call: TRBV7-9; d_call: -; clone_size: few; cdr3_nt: TGTGCCAGCAGCTTAATTGCAGGGTCCTTCACCTATGGCTACACCTTC; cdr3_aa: CASSLIAGSFTYGYTF
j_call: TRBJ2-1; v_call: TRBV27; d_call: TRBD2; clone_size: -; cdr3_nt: TGTGCCAGCAGTTCCCCGGGACTAGCGGGCGATGAGCAGTTCTTC; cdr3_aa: CASSSPGLAGDEQFF
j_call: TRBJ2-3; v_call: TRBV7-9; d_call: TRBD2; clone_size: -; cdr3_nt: TGTGCCAGCAGCCCCTTTAGCGGGAGGGGGCCAGATACGCAGTATTTT; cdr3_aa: CASSPFSGRGPDTQYF
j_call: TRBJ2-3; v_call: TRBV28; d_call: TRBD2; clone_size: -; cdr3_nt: TGTGCCAGCAGCCCCGCAGCGGGAGCCACAGATACGCAGTATTTT; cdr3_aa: CASSPAAGATDTQYF
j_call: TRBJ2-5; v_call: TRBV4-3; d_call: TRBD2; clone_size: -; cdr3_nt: TGCGCCAGCAGCCAAGATCCCAGCGGGGAAGAGACCCAGTACTTC; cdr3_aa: CASSQDPSGEETQYF
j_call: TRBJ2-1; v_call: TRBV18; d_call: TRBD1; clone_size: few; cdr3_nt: TGTGCCAGCTCACCCCCAGGGGGGACAGGCTCCTACAATGAGCAGTTCTTC; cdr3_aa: CASSPPGGTGSYNEQFF
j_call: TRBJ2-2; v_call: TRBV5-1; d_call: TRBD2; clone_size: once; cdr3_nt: TGCGCCAGCAGCTCACTAGCGGGAGTTTCCGGGGAGCTGTTTTTT; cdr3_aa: CASSSLAGVSGELFF
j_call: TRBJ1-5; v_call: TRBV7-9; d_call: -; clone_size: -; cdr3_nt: TGTGCCAGCAGCTTGGGGTCCGGGGAGCATAGCAATCAGCCCCAGCATTTT; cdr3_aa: CASSLGSGEHSNQPQHF
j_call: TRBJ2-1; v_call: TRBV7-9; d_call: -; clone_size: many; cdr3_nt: TGTGCCAGCAGCTTACGTATCTATGAGCAGTTCTTC; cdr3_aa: CASSLRIYEQFF
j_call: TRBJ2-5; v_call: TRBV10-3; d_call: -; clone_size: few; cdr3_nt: TGTGCCATCAGTGAGTCGCGAGGGGAGACCCAGTACTTC; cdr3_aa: CAISESRGETQYF
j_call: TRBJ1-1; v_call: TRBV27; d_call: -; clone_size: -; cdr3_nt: TGTGCCAGCAGTTTAGACAGATCTTACACTGAAGCTTTCTTT; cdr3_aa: CASSLDRSYTEAFF
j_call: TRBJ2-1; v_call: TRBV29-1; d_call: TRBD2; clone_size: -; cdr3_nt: TGCAGCGTTAAACAATACGGGACTAGCGGGCAGAATGAGCAGTTCTTC; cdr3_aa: CSVKQYGTSGQNEQFF
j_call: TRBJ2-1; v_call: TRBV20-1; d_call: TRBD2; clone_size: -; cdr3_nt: TGCAGTGCTAGGGGGCTAGCGGTGGAATTCTTC; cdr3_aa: CSARGLAVEFF
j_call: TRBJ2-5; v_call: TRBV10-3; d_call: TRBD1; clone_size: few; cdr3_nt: TGTGCCATCAGTGACGGGACAGACCTTGGGGGGACCCAGTACTTC; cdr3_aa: CAISDGTDLGGTQYF
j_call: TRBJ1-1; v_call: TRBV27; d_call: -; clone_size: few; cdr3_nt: TGTGCCAGCAGTTTATCATATCAGGACACTGAAGCTTTCTTT; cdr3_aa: CASSLSYQDTEAFF
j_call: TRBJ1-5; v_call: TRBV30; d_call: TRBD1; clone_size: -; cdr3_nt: TGTGCCTGGAGCCGGACAGGTGATCAGCCCCAGCATTTT; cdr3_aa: CAWSRTGDQPQHF
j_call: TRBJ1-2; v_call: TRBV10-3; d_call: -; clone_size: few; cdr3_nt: TGTGCCACCGGCTCGGAGACCTATGGCTACACCTTC; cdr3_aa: CATGSETYGYTF
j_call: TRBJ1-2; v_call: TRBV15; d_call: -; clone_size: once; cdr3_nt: TGTGCCACCAGCGCCCGGCAGGGGACTAACTATGGCTACACCTTC; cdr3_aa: CATSARQGTNYGYTF
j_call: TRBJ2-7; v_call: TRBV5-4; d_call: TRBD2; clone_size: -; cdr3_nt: TGTGCCAGCAGCTTTCGACTAGCGGGAACCTACGAGCAGTACTTC; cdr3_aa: CASSFRLAGTYEQYF
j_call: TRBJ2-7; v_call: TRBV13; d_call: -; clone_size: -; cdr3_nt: TGTGCCAGCAGCTCCGACTACCCCTACGAGCAGTACTTC; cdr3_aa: CASSSDYPYEQYF
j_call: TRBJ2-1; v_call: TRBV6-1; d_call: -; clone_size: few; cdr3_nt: TGTGCCAGCAGTTCAGGGTTAGGGTACAATGAGCAGTTCTTC; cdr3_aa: CASSSGLGYNEQFF
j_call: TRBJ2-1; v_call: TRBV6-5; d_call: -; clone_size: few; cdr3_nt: TGTGCCAGCAGAAGTATGGGTGCGGGAAACAATGAGCAGTTCTTC; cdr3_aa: CASRSMGAGNNEQFF
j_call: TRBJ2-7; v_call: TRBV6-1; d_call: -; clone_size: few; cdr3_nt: TGTGCCAGCAGACACTACGAGCAGTACTTC; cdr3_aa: CASRHYEQYF
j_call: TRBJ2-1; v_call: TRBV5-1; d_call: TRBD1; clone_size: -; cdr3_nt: TGCGCCAGCAGCCGGGACAGGCCCAATGAGCAGTTCTTC; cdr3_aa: CASSRDRPNEQFF
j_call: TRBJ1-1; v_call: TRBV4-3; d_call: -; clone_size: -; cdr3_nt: TGCGCCAGCAGCACCACGGGCACTGAAGCTTTCTTT; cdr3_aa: CASSTTGTEAFF
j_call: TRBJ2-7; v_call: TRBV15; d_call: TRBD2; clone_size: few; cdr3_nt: TGTGCCACCAGTACGACTAGCGGAAACTACGAGCAGTACTTC; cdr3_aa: CATSTTSGNYEQYF
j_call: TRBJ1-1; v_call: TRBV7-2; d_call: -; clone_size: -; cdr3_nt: TGTGCCAGCAGCTTAGTAGGAATGGGGCTTGGTGCTTTCTTT; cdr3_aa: CASSLVGMGLGAFF
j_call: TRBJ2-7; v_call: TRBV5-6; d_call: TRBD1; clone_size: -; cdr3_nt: TGTGCCAGCAGCTCAACCCGGACAGGGGGAACCTACGAGCAGTACTTC; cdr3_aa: CASSSTRTGGTYEQYF
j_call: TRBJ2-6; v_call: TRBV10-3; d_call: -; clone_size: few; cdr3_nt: TGTGCCATCAGTGACGTTTCCTCTGGGGCCAACGTCCTGACTTTC; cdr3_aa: CAISDVSSGANVLTF
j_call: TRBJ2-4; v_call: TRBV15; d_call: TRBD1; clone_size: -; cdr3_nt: TGTGCCACCAGCAGAGATTGGTCGACAGGGAGCTGGGGAAAAAACATTCAGTACTTC; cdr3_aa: CATSRDWSTGSWGKNIQYF